The 27 T cell receptor beta chains below all came from one sample that was sequenced in a study of blood T cells in healthy people across ages. Using a J-beta primer mix together with a sample-barcoded 5' primer, a second PCR was run for about 6 to 12 cycles. MiXCR, run by TCRdb on the 5' RACE reads, gives a single entry per CDR3 protein. This sample has fewer than 800,000 distinct CDR3 sequences; 20% to 25% occur once, and the top ten carry roughly 3.6%. Sample: blood. The receptors derive from a man in his 70s in good health.

The chain recombines TRBV6-6 with TRBJ1-3; D not resolved. The CDR3 length is 12 residues. Trimming left V 6 bases short and J 4 bases short, with 7 bases between. Germline V gene data show CDR1 as MNHNY and CDR2 as SVGAGI (reference sequence). The CDR3 is CASRPAGNTIYF. The CDR3 region has the DNA TGTGCCAGCAGACCCGCAGGAAACACCATATATTTT.

This clonotype appeared a few times. The J gene is TRBJ2-5, the V gene TRBV29-1; D may be TRBD1 or TRBD2 (7 bases each). V lost 6 bases, J lost 2 bases, and 10 bases lay in between. The CDR3 is made up of 12 amino acids. CDR1 and CDR2 from the germline V gene are SQVTM and ANQGSEA. The CDR3 DNA is TGCAGCGTAGCGGGACAGCAAGAGACCCAGTACTTC. Its protein product is CSVAGQQETQYF.

The genes are TRBV24-1 and TRBJ2-5; TRBD2 aligns across 7 bases. The ends lost 4 bases at V and 5 bases at J; junction bases unmatched: 6. There are 14 residues in the CDR3. Germline loops: CDR1 KGHDR, CDR2 SFDVKD. Here the CDR3 reads CATSESGKGETQYF. The CDR3 coding sequence is TGTGCCACCAGTGAAAGCGGGAAGGGGGAGACCCAGTACTTC.

This clonotype was seen a few times. This chain joins TRBV2 and TRBJ2-7; 12 nucleotides agree with TRBD2. V gave up 10 bases and J gave up 7 bases; unmatched junction bases: 8. The CDR3 covers 13 residues. Germline V lookup: CDR1 SNHLY, CDR2 FYNNEI. CDR3 in amino acids: CAIRLAGVGEQYF. The CDR3 DNA reads TGTGCCATCAGACTAGCGGGAGTAGGTGAGCAGTACTTC.

This clonotype appeared a few times. V is TRBV7-2 and J is TRBJ2-1; 13 nucleotides match TRBD2. V lost 3 bases to trimming and J lost 2 bases; unmatched junction nucleotides: 4. CDR1 is SGHTA and CDR2 is FQGNSA in the germline V gene. CDR3 size: 17 residues. The CDR3 region is CASSFTGTSGTYNEQFF. The CDR3 nucleotides read TGTGCCAGCAGCTTTACCGGGACTAGCGGGACCTACAATGAGCAGTTCTTC. The complete variable domain, with remaining parts taken from reference TRBV7-2 and TRBJ2-1, reads GAGVSQSPSNKVTEKGKDVELRCDPISGHTALYWYRQSLGQGLEFLIYFQGNSAPDKSGLPSDRFSAERTGGSVSTLTIQRTQQEDSAVYLCASSFTGTSGTYNEQFFGPGTRLTVL.

The chain carries TRBV14 and TRBJ1-2; no clear D gene. This CDR3 contains 12 residues. CDR1 is SGHDN, CDR2 FVKESK, per germline. V lost 2 bases, J lost 7 bases, and 8 bases lay in between. In DNA form, the CDR3 reads TGTGCCAGCAGCCAACAATGGGGTGGCTACACCTTC. This translates into CASSQQWGGYTF.

Turning to this clonotype: At one end the junction does not follow the germline gene, possibly because of a read error. This chain joins TRBV7-2 and TRBJ1-2, with 7 bases that match TRBD1. In germline, CDR1 is SGHTA, CDR2 FQGNSA. This CDR3 region has 15 residues. CDR3 loop: CASSLAGGDGYDYTF. The CDR3 DNA sequence: TGTGCCAGCAGCTTGGCAGGGGGAGATGGCTATGACTACACCTTC.

This clonotype was recorded a few times. The CDR3 reads CASSLDGGDEKLFF. In DNA form, the CDR3 reads TGTGCCAGCAGCTTAGATGGGGGAGATGAAAAACTGTTTTTT. The chain is built from TRBV7-9 and TRBJ1-4; D is possibly TRBD1 (5 bases). The V gene's germline CDR1 is SEHNR and CDR2 FQNEAQ (reference sequence). Trimming shortened V by 1 base and J by 6 bases, and 9 bases separated the two germline ends. This CDR3 is built from 14 residues.

This clonotype turned up a few times. The J gene is TRBJ1-4, the V gene TRBV9, with a tentative D call TRBD1 (5 bases). This CDR3 region has 15 residues. Trimming stripped 0 bases from V and 6 bases from J, with 12 bases between. Germline CDR1 reads SGDLS; CDR2 reads YYNGEE. Written as DNA, the CDR3 is TGTGCCAGCAGCGTAGCGGGGCGTAGGGATGAAAAACTGTTTTTT. It yields the protein CASSVAGRRDEKLFF.

In its sample, this clonotype was seen many times. The chain carries TRBV20-1 and TRBJ1-4; D is undetermined. This CDR3 is built from 11 residues. In germline, CDR1 is DFQATT, CDR2 SNEGSKA (reference sequence). V was pared by 6 bases and J by 7 bases, with 9 bases between. CDR3 coding DNA: TGCAGTGCCCGGTTAGCTGAAAAACTGTTTTTT. Translating it yields CSARLAEKLFF.

The chain joins TRBV10-3 to TRBJ2-5; D call uncertain. V lost 8 bases to trimming and J lost 2 bases, with 15 bases between them. In germline, CDR1 is ENHRY, CDR2 SYGVKD. The CDR3 loop spans 14 amino acids. This CDR3 is CAIGPADGQETQYF. CDR3 in DNA: TGTGCCATCGGTCCTGCGGACGGTCAAGAGACCCAGTACTTC.

This clonotype has only one observation. The V gene is TRBV14, the J gene TRBJ1-4, with TRBD1 as a possible D gene (5 bases). The CDR3 extends over 16 amino acids. Between the trimmed V and J ends, which lost 0 bases and 5 bases, there was a span of 13 bases. Germline V gene data show CDR1 as SGHDN and CDR2 as FVKESK. The CDR3, as DNA: TGTGCCAGCAGCCAAGATCCGGGACGGAAGAATGAAAAACTGTTTTTT. Amino acid sequence: CASSQDPGRKNEKLFF.

The chain uses TRBV2 and TRBJ2-3; D remains ambiguous. CDR3 length: 13 residues. CDR1 and CDR2 from the germline V gene are SNHLY and FYNNEI. The germline V and J ends were trimmed by 4 bases and 8 bases, with 13 bases remaining between them. The CDR3 region is CASSANNVGTQYF. CDR3 DNA: TGTGCCAGCAGTGCTAATAACGTCGGTACGCAGTATTTT.

This clonotype has a handful of counts. This chain joins TRBV5-4 and TRBJ1-2, with 7 bases matching TRBD1. In germline, CDR1 is SGHNT, CDR2 YYREEE (reference sequence). The J segment lost 6 bases and the V segment lost 4 bases, leaving 12 bases of the junction unmatched. This CDR3 comprises 15 residues. CDR3 sequence: CASSPIPDRADGYTF. As DNA, the CDR3 is TGTGCCAGCAGCCCCATTCCCGACAGGGCGGATGGCTACACCTTC.

The V call is TRBV21-1, the J call TRBJ2-7; no DNA check was done on the table's D call, TRBD1. TRBV21-1 constitutes a pseudogene. The CDR3 runs to 15 residues. CDR3 residues: CASSKRGPTKGVQYF. The CDR3, as DNA: TGTGCCAGCAGCAAACGCGGACCAACTAAGGGGGTGCAGTACTTC.

V usage is TRBV4-1 and J usage is TRBJ1-4; D is unresolved. V was trimmed by 2 bases and J by 11 bases, leaving 9 bases between them. The CDR3 loop spans 12 amino acids. Germline CDR1 reads MGHRA; CDR2 reads YSYEKL. Here the CDR3 reads CASSQIVGKLFF. As DNA, the CDR3 is TGCGCCAGCAGCCAAATTGTGGGGAAACTGTTTTTT.

This chain uses TRBV7-2 with TRBJ2-7; 10 bases map to TRBD2. Germline V lookup: CDR1 SGHTA, CDR2 FQGNSA. Trimming cost V 2 bases and J 4 bases; bases outside gene matches: 8. This CDR3 spans 16 amino acids. The CDR3 protein is CASSLNPSGSGYEQYF. The CDR3 DNA reads TGTGCCAGCAGCTTAAACCCTAGCGGGAGTGGGTACGAGCAGTACTTC.

The chain recombines TRBV19 with TRBJ2-7, with TRBD2 as a possible D gene (6 bases). The CDR3 runs 15 residues. Germline lookup yields CDR1 LNHDA and CDR2 SQIVND (reference sequence). Trimming stripped 0 bases from V and 0 bases from J, with 9 bases between. The CDR3 region is CASSIEAGLSYEQYF. Here the CDR3 DNA reads TGTGCCAGTAGTATAGAAGCGGGCCTCTCCTACGAGCAGTACTTC.

This clonotype has a handful of counts. At one end the junction does not follow the germline gene, possibly because of a read error. The V call is TRBV7-3, the J call TRBJ2-5, with 8 bases identical to TRBD1. The last part of the DNA fits TRBJ2-1 better; the J call may be wrong. CDR1 and CDR2 from the germline V gene are SGHTA and FQGTGA. The CDR3 contains 14 residues. The CDR3 bases are TGTGCCAGCAGCCGCGGGACAGGAAACAATGAACAGTTCTTC. The encoded protein is CASSRGTGNNEQFF.

This clonotype was observed at least ten times. V gene TRBV5-1 combines with J gene TRBJ2-1; 14 positions agree with TRBD2. The CDR3 has 17 amino acids. Trimming at V came to 4 bases and at J to 8 bases, leaving 11 bases not matched to a gene. CDR1 and CDR2 (germline): SGHRS, YFSETQ. As DNA, the CDR3 is TGCGCCAGCAGCCCGTCGGGACTAGCGGGAGCAAGCGATGAGCAGTTCTTC. Translating it yields CASSPSGLAGASDEQFF.

This clonotype was observed a handful of times. The chain combines TRBV7-3 with TRBJ2-1; D is unclear. The CDR3 consists of 13 residues. V lost 0 bases, J lost 4 bases, and 4 bases lay in between. Germline CDR1 SGHTA, CDR2 FQGTGA. For the CDR3, the DNA is TGTGCCAGCAGCTTAACTGAATACAATGAGCAGTTCTTC. It translates to CASSLTEYNEQFF. The full variable domain, its missing parts supplied by reference TRBV7-3 and TRBJ2-1, is GAGVSQTPSNKVTEKGKYVELRCDPISGHTALYWYRQSLGQGPEFLIYFQGTGAADDSGLPNDRFFAVRPEGSVSTLKIQRTERGDSAVYLCASSLTEYNEQFFGPGTRLTVL.

This clonotype was detected only a few times. The chain combines TRBV20-1 with TRBJ1-4, with D tentatively TRBD1 (5 bases). The CDR3 contains 16 residues. Trimming shortened V by 4 bases and J by 3 bases, and 18 bases separated the two germline ends. Germline CDR1 reads DFQATT; CDR2 reads SNEGSKA (reference sequence). The CDR3 is CSAISRDDAANEKLFF. The CDR3 DNA reads TGCAGTGCTATCTCTAGGGACGACGCGGCTAATGAAAAACTGTTTTTT.

In its sample, this clonotype was seen a few times. The J gene is TRBJ2-1, the V gene TRBV2; 14 positions match TRBD2. CDR1 SNHLY and CDR2 FYNNEI come from the germline V gene. V lost 6 bases and J lost 8; bases outside the gene matches: 6. CDR3 size: 15 residues. This CDR3 is CASSRLAGGPDEQFF. DNA for the CDR3: TGTGCCAGCAGCAGACTAGCGGGAGGGCCAGATGAGCAGTTCTTC.

This clonotype was detected only a few times. One end of the junction is discordant with germline, which a read error may explain. The genes are TRBV20-1 and TRBJ2-4, with D tentatively TRBD2 (5 bases). Germline V CDR1 and CDR2: DFQATT, SNEGSKA (reference sequence). This CDR3 is 12 amino acids long. In DNA, the CDR3 is TGCAGTGCCGTGCTAGCCAAAAGCATTCAGTACTTC. Residues: CSAVLAKSIQYF.

V and J are TRBV7-2 and TRBJ1-5; the D gene is possibly TRBD1 (6 bases). Germline lookup yields CDR1 SGHTA and CDR2 FQGNSA. The CDR3 has 15 residues. V lost 3 bases, J lost 0 bases, and 9 bases lay in between. CDR3 sequence (DNA): TGTGCCAGCAGCTTGGGGGCGTATAGCAATCAGCCCCAGCATTTT. It codes for CASSLGAYSNQPQHF.

This clonotype has more than one count but fewer than ten. The chain employs TRBV10-3 and TRBJ2-5; D possibly corresponds to TRBD1 (6 bases). The DNA end is more similar to TRBJ2-7, so the J call may be wrong. The length of the CDR3 is 13 residues. Germline lookup yields CDR1 ENHRY and CDR2 SYGVKD. CDR3 sequence reads: CAISESPDSEQYF. The CDR3 coding sequence is TGTGCCATCAGTGAGTCCCCGGACAGCGAGCAGTACTTC.

The table lists this clonotype with a few counts. V gene TRBV6-5 combines with J gene TRBJ2-2, with TRBD1 identical over 9 bases. With V trimmed by 6 bases and J by 2 bases, 1 base remained unmatched. Germline V CDR1 and CDR2: MNHEY, SVGAGI. The CDR3 spans 14 residues. CDR3 coding DNA: TGTGCCAGCAGGGACAGGGGTAACACCGGGGAGCTGTTTTTT. This codes for CASRDRGNTGELFF.